This TCR beta chain was found in a study of blood T cells in healthy people across ages. Study-wide context: Using template switching, researchers captured about one barcoded beta molecule for each two T cells.

Primers used in a second PCR of roughly 6 to 11 cycles were a sample-barcoded 5' primer and a J-beta primer mix. Using its own MiXCR run on the 5' RACE reads, TCRdb lists one record per CDR3 protein. The sample lists around 800,000 distinct CDR3 sequences; under 80% were seen once. Total RNA was isolated from each sample in quantities of at least 6 micrograms. Trimming cost V 2 bases and J 0 bases, with 12 bases left between them. There are 16 residues in the CDR3. Sequenced input: blood. The sequence was obtained from a man aged 30-40 years in good health. This sequence joins TRBV12-3 or TRBV12-4 and TRBJ2-3, with no clear D. DNA of the CDR3: TGTGCCAGCAGTTTAACGGCCGCGTCTAGCACAGATACGCAGTATTTT. It codes for CASSLTAASSTDTQYF.